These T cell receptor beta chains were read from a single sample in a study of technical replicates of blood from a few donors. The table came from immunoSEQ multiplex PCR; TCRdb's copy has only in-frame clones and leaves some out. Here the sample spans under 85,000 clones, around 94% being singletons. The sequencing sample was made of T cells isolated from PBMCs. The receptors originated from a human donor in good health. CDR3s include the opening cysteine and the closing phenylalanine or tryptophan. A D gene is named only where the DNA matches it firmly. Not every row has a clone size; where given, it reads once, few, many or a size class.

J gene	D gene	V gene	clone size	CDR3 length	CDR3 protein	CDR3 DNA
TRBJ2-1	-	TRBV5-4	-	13	CASSLAGYDEQFF	TGTGCCAGCAGCTTGGCCGGTTACGATGAGCAGTTCTTC
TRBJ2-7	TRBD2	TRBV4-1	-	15	CASSLSTSRFYEQYF	TGCGCCAGCAGCCTTTCGACTAGCCGCTTCTACGAGCAGTACTTC
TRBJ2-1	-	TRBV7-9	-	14	CASQPGKKYNEQFF	TGTGCCAGCCAACCGGGAAAAAAATACAATGAGCAGTTCTTC
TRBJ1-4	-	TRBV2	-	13	CASSEVGRGKLFF	TGTGCCAGCAGTGAAGTGGGGCGGGGAAAACTGTTTTTT
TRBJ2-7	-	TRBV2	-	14	CASSERDTSYEQYF	TGTGCCAGCAGTGAACGGGACACATCCTACGAGCAGTACTTC
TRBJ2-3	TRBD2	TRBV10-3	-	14	CAIRTSGATDTQYF	TGTGCCATCAGGACTAGCGGGGCAACAGATACGCAGTATTTT
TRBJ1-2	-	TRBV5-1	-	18	CASSQYYREGTTNYGYTF	TGCGCCAGCAGCCAATACTACAGGGAGGGGACGACTAACTATGGCTACACCTTC
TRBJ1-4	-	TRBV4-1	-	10	CATGGEKLFF	TGCGCCACGGGGGGGGAAAAACTGTTTTTT
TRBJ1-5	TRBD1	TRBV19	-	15	CASTSSDRGHQPQHF	TGTGCCAGTACTAGTTCGGACAGGGGGCATCAGCCCCAGCATTTT
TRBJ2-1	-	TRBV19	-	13	CASSIVLRYEQFF	TGTGCCAGTAGTATAGTGTTGAGGTATGAGCAGTTCTTC
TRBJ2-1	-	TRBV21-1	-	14	CARYSGSRYNEQFF	TGTGCCAGATATAGCGGGAGTCGCTACAATGAGCAGTTCTTC
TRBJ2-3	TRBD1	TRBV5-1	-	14	CASSVGQGGDTQYF	TGCGCCAGCAGCGTGGGACAGGGAGGCGATACGCAGTATTTT
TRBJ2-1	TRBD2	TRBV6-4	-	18	CASRVQTSGRSSYNEQFF	TGTGCCAGCAGGGTTCAGACTAGCGGGCGTAGCTCCTACAATGAGCAGTTCTTC
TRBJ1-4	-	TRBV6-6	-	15	CASSYSGSTNEKLFF	TGTGCCAGCAGTTACAGTGGCTCAACTAATGAAAAACTGTTTTTT
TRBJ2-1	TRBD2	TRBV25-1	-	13	CASNPGRANEQFF	TGTGCCAGCAACCCCGGGAGGGCCAATGAGCAGTTCTTC
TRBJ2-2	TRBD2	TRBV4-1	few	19	CASSQPGLVLFPNTGELFF	TGCGCCAGCAGCCAACCGGGACTAGTATTATTCCCGAACACCGGGGAGCTGTTTTTT
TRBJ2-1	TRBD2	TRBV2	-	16	CASSEISAGGYNEQFF	TGTGCCAGCAGTGAAATATCCGCGGGGGGTTACAATGAGCAGTTCTTC
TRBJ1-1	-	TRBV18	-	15	CASSPQRLKGTEAFF	TGTGCCAGCTCACCCCAGCGGCTAAAGGGCACTGAAGCTTTCTTT
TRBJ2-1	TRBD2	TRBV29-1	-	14	CSVESSGRAGEQFF	TGCAGCGTTGAATCTAGCGGGAGGGCGGGTGAGCAGTTCTTC